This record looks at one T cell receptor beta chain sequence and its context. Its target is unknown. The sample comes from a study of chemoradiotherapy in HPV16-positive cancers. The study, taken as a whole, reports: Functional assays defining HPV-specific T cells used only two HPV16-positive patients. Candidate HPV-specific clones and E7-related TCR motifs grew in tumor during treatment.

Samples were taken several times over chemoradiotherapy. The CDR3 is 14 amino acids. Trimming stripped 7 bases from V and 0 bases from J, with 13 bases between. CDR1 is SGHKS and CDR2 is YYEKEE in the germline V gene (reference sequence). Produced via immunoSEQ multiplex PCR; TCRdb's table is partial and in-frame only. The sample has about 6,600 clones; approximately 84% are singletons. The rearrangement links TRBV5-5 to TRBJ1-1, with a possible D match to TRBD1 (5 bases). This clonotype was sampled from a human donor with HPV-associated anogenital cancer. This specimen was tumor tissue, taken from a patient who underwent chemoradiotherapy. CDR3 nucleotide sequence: TGTGCCAGCTCTCTGGGGGTAGTGAACACTGAAGCTTTCTTT. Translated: CASSLGVVNTEAFF.